Listed here are 7 T cell receptor beta chains from one sample, sequenced in a study of blood T cell repertoires in COVID-19. Libraries were prepared by immunoSEQ multiplex PCR; TCRdb keeps only in-frame clonotypes and omits some of them. The data contain over 250,000 clones, roughly 90% of them singletons. Sample: PBMCs or T cells enriched from blood (not recorded which). All receptors derive from a woman younger than 35 who had recovered from COVID-19.

The V and J genes are TRBV5-4 and TRBJ2-7; 8 nucleotides match TRBD2. Germline V gene lookup returns CDR1 SGHNT and CDR2 YYREEE (reference sequence). This CDR3 comprises 15 residues. With 3 bases clipped from V and 6 bases from J, the junction kept 11 bases outside the gene matches. This chain's CDR3 is CASSWGSSGSGEQYF. Written as DNA, the CDR3 is TGTGCCAGCAGCTGGGGGTCCAGCGGGAGCGGCGAGCAGTACTTC.

In its sample, this clone was seen many times. The chain has TRBV7-2 and TRBJ2-1; 12 bases agree with TRBD2. The CDR3 is made up of 17 amino acids. Germline V gives CDR1 SGHTA, CDR2 FQGNSA. The junction had 8 bases not matched to a gene; V was cut back by 1 base and J by 7 bases. CDR3 sequence: CASSLEALAGGGNEQFF. As DNA, the CDR3 is TGTGCCAGCAGCTTAGAGGCACTAGCGGGGGGAGGGAATGAGCAGTTCTTC.

A single count supports this clone. V and J are TRBV5-6 and TRBJ1-1, with D unresolved. The V gene lost 0 bases and the J gene lost 5 bases, with 23 bases spanning the gap. CDR1 and CDR2 (germline): SGHDT, YYEEEE. CDR3 length: 18 residues. CDR3: CASSLDDDGYGGSTEAFF. The DNA of the CDR3 is TGTGCCAGCAGCTTGGACGACGACGGTTATGGAGGGTCGACTGAAGCTTTCTTT.

The genes are TRBV27 and TRBJ2-7; D is perhaps TRBD2 (5 bases). The V end lost 2 bases, the J end lost 6 bases, and 14 bases lay between the germline ends. The CDR3 sequence is 14 residues long. Looked up from germline, CDR1 is MNHEY and CDR2 is SMNVEV (reference sequence). Here the CDR3 DNA reads TGTGCCAGCAGTTTAACCCGAGGGTTTGGCGAGCAGTACTTC. It specifies CASSLTRGFGEQYF.

The chain uses TRBV2 and TRBJ2-3, with D unclear. The V gene's germline CDR1 is SNHLY and CDR2 FYNNEI. Trimming stripped 7 bases from V and 2 bases from J, with 10 bases between. CDR3 length: 13 amino acids. The DNA for the CDR3 is TGTGCCAGCACCCGAGAGAACACAGATACGCAGTATTTT. This sequence encodes CASTRENTDTQYF.

The chain couples TRBV3-1 (or the pseudogene TRBV3-2) to TRBJ2-1; 10 positions agree with TRBD1. Unmatched junction bases numbered 12, after V lost 4 bases and J lost 9 bases. The CDR3 is 16 residues long. Germline CDR1 and CDR2: LGHDT and YNNKEL (reference sequence). CDR3 in amino acids: CASSLLTGGHGGEQFF. The CDR3 bases are TGTGCCAGCAGCCTACTGACAGGGGGCCATGGGGGTGAGCAGTTCTTC.

This clone was picked up one time. The rearrangement joins TRBV6-5 to TRBJ2-1; D is perhaps TRBD1 (6 bases). CDR1 is MNHEY, CDR2 SVGAGI, per germline. The CDR3 consists of 14 residues. Trimming pared 7 bases from V and 9 bases from J, leaving 19 bases between. The CDR3 bases are TGTGCCAGCACAAAATCCCTGGCGACAGGTGAGCAGTTCTTC. Protein product: CASTKSLATGEQFF.